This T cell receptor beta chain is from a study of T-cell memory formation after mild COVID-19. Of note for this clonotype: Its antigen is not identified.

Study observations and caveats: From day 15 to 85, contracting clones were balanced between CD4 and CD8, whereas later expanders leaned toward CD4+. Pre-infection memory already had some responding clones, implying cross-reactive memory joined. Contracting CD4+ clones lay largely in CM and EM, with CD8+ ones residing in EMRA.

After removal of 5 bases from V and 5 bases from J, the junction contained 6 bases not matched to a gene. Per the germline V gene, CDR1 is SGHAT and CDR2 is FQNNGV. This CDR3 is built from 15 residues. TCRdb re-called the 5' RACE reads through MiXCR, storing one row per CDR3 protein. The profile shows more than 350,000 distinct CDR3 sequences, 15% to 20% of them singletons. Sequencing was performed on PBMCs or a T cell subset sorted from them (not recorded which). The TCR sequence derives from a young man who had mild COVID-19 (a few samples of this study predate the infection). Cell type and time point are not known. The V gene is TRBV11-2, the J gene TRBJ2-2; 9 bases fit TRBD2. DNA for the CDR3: TGTGCCAGCAGCGTGGGCCTAGCGGGAACCGGGGAGCTGTTTTTT. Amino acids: CASSVGLAGTGELFF.